What follows are 30 T cell receptor beta chains derived from one specimen sequenced in a study of blood T cell repertoires in COVID-19. The repertoire was sequenced with immunoSEQ multiplex PCR; TCRdb's copy has only in-frame clones and lacks some. The sample lists under 300,000 clones; about nine tenths were seen once. The sample was peripheral blood. The receptors were sampled from a man aged 30 to 39 with COVID-19, enrolled during active disease.

The V and J genes are TRBV19 and TRBJ1-5; possibly TRBD1 for D (6 bases). CDR3 length: 14 amino acids. The V gene lost 9 bases and the J gene lost 3 bases, with 15 bases spanning the gap. CDR1 LNHDA and CDR2 SQIVND come from the germline V gene (reference sequence). Here the CDR3 DNA reads TGTGCCAGCACTCTCGACAGGTACAATCAGCCCCAGCATTTT. Translating it yields CASTLDRYNQPQHF. The full variable domain, in which reference TRBV19 and TRBJ1-5 provide the parts outside the CDR3, is DGGITQSPKYLFRKEGQNVTLSCEQNLNHDAMYWYRQDPGQGLRLIYYSQIVNDFQKGDIAEGYSVSREKKESFPLTVTSAQKNPTAFYLCASTLDRYNQPQHFGDGTRLSIL.

CDR3: CASSGTFNSPLHF. The CDR3 nucleotides are TGTGCCAGCTCGGGGACTTTTAATTCACCCCTCCACTTT. The chain is built from TRBV6-5 and TRBJ1-6; D possibly corresponds to TRBD1 (5 bases). CDR1 MNHEY and CDR2 SVGAGI come from the germline V gene. This CDR3 has 13 amino acids. V lost 8 bases, J lost 6 bases, and 11 bases lay in between.

V gene TRBV6-2 or TRBV6-3 combines with J gene TRBJ2-3, with TRBD2 matching over 12 bases. This CDR3 has 15 amino acids. With V trimmed by 6 bases and J by 4 bases, 5 bases remained unmatched. CDR1 and CDR2 (germline): MNHEY, SVGEGT. CDR3 DNA sequence: TGTGCCAGCAGCAAGACTAGCGGGGGTTCAGATACGCAGTATTTT. Translated: CASSKTSGGSDTQYF.

This clone was seen just once. The same CDR3 can be traced to other DNA sequences in this sample. The rearrangement uses TRBV12-3 or TRBV12-4 and TRBJ1-5; perhaps TRBD1 as D (6 bases). The CDR3 contains 13 residues. V was clipped by 5 bases and J by 6 bases, with 11 bases between them. The CDR3 DNA follows: TGTGCCAGCAGTCAGGGGCGAGGTCAGCCCCAGCATTTT. This translates into CASSQGRGQPQHF.

The V and J genes are TRBV16 and TRBJ1-2, with 7 positions matching TRBD1. There are 14 residues in the CDR3. Germline V CDR1 and CDR2: KGHSY, FQNENV. J gave up 6 bases and V 0 bases, and 4 bases lay outside the gene matches. CDR3 nucleotide sequence: TGTGCCAGCAGCCAATCAGGGGGCGATGATGGCTACACCTTC. Its protein product is CASSQSGGDDGYTF. The full variable domain, rest sourced from reference TRBV16 and TRBJ1-2, is GEEVAQTPKHLVRGEGQKAKLYCAPIKGHSYVFWYQQVLKNEFKFLISFQNENVFDETGMPKERFSAKCLPNSPCSLEIQATKLEDSAVYFCASSQSGGDDGYTFGSGTRLTVV.

The CDR3 DNA follows: TGTGCCAGCAGTTTAAGGACAGGGGGCAATCAGCCCCAGCATTTT. This encodes CASSLRTGGNQPQHF. The chain joins TRBV27 to TRBJ1-5; TRBD1 matches at 9 bases. This CDR3 is 15 amino acids long. In germline, CDR1 is MNHEY, CDR2 SMNVEV (reference sequence). Germline trimming cut 2 bases from V and 2 bases from J; bases unmatched to any gene: 1.

The chain has TRBV9 and TRBJ2-3; 7 bases are shared with TRBD2. Germline V gene data show CDR1 as SGDLS and CDR2 as YYNGEE. The ends lost 1 base at V and 7 bases at J; junction bases unmatched: 3. The CDR3 has 13 residues. The CDR3 protein is CASSVRAGNTQYF. In DNA, the CDR3 is TGTGCCAGCAGCGTAAGAGCGGGAAATACGCAGTATTTT.

The V gene is TRBV11-1, the J gene TRBJ2-5; TRBD2 is a possible D gene (5 bases). Trimming took 1 base from V and 3 from J, leaving 15 bases between them. CDR3 length: 16 amino acids. From germline, CDR1 is SGHAT and CDR2 FQDESV (reference sequence). In DNA form, the CDR3 reads TGTGCCAGCAGCTTAGTGAGTAGAGGGCTAGAAGAGACCCAGTACTTC. Residues: CASSLVSRGLEETQYF.

The chain has TRBV28 and TRBJ1-2; D perhaps matches TRBD1 (6 bases). Germline V lookup: CDR1 MDHEN, CDR2 SYDVKM. This CDR3 spans 14 amino acids. V dropped 3 bases and J dropped 3 bases, with 11 bases sitting between them. CDR3 nucleotide sequence: TGTGCCAGCAGTTTGGGGGCAGGGCACTATGGCTACACCTTC. This translates into CASSLGAGHYGYTF.

The rearrangement links TRBV6-5 to TRBJ2-1; D possibly corresponds to TRBD1 (6 bases). V was shortened by 2 bases and J by 4 bases, with 12 bases between the two germline ends. The CDR3 totals 15 residues. The germline CDR1 and CDR2 sequences are MNHEY and SVGAGI. The CDR3 DNA reads TGTGCCAGCAGTTACAGGGTGGGGGCGTACAATGAGCAGTTCTTC. Its translation is CASSYRVGAYNEQFF.

The chain employs TRBV11-2 and TRBJ1-3; 8 nucleotides line up with TRBD1. The CDR3 is made up of 16 amino acids. Germline CDR1 and CDR2: SGHAT and FQNNGV. V lost 2 bases, J lost 2 bases, and 5 bases stayed unmatched. The CDR3 loop reads CASSLRQGTPGNTIYF. The CDR3 coding sequence is TGTGCCAGCAGCTTAAGACAGGGGACCCCTGGAAACACCATATATTTT.

The V gene is TRBV20-1, the J gene TRBJ1-2; perhaps TRBD1 as D (5 bases). Per germline, CDR1 DFQATT and CDR2 SNEGSKA (reference sequence). The CDR3 totals 12 residues. Trimming left V 3 bases short and J 8 bases short, with 13 bases between. Written as DNA, the CDR3 is TGCAGTGCTAGTCCCGGGGGTGGGGGCTACACCTTC. Protein: CSASPGGGGYTF.

The chain links TRBV10-3 to TRBJ2-7; D is unclear. CDR1 is ENHRY, CDR2 SYGVKD, per germline. The CDR3 sequence is 12 residues long. The V and J ends lost 6 bases and 3 bases respectively, with 9 bases between them. This CDR3 reads CAIRGSDYEQYF. The CDR3 DNA is TGTGCCATCAGAGGCAGCGACTACGAGCAGTACTTC.

CDR3 in DNA: TGTGCCAGCAGCAAACCTCCTGGGCTAGCGGGGCGCAATGAGCAGTTCTTC. Protein sequence: CASSKPPGLAGRNEQFF. The gene calls are TRBV6-2 or TRBV6-3 and TRBJ2-1, with 9 bases lining up with TRBD2. The germline V gene has CDR1 MNHEY and CDR2 SVGEGT. The CDR3 consists of 17 residues. After removal of 6 bases from V and 6 bases from J, the junction contained 15 bases not matched to a gene.

The rearrangement uses TRBV7-2 and TRBJ1-3; 8 bases fit TRBD1. This CDR3 comprises 14 residues. Germline trimming cut 5 bases from V and 2 bases from J; bases unmatched to any gene: 2. The germline CDR1 and CDR2 sequences are SGHTA and FQGNSA. Here the CDR3 reads CASSPQGAGNTIYF. CDR3 bases: TGTGCCAGCAGCCCACAGGGGGCTGGAAACACCATATATTTT.

The chain recombines TRBV3-1 (or the pseudogene TRBV3-2) with TRBJ2-1; D possibly corresponds to TRBD2 (6 bases). CDR3 length: 13 amino acids. Deletions cut 6 bases from V and 10 bases from J, with 16 bases between. Germline V gene lookup returns CDR1 LGHDT and CDR2 YNNKEL (reference sequence). In DNA, the CDR3 is TGTGCCAGCAGGCGGCAGGGAGGCCAGGAGCAGTTCTTC. It is translated as CASRRQGGQEQFF.

This chain connects TRBV5-4 to TRBJ1-6, with 7 bases fitting TRBD1. From germline, CDR1 is SGHNT and CDR2 YYREEE (reference sequence). J was trimmed by 4 bases and V by 3 bases; bases with no gene match: 4. The CDR3 extends over 15 amino acids. CDR3 protein: CASSSGTVYNSPLHF. As DNA, the CDR3 is TGTGCCAGCAGCTCTGGGACAGTTTATAATTCACCCCTCCACTTT.

The V call is TRBV4-1, the J call TRBJ1-1, with TRBD1 matching over 7 bases. The CDR3 sequence is 14 residues long. Germline V gives CDR1 MGHRA, CDR2 YSYEKL. After removal of 3 bases from V and 4 bases from J, the junction contained 5 bases not matched to a gene. In nucleotides, the CDR3 is TGCGCCAGCAGCCATCGACAGGGCGGCACTGAAGCTTTCTTT. Translating it yields CASSHRQGGTEAFF.

This chain uses TRBV6-5 with TRBJ1-2; D is possibly TRBD1 (5 bases). V was pared by 4 bases and J by 2 bases, with 8 bases between. The germline gives CDR1 MNHEY, CDR2 SVGAGI. There are 13 residues in the CDR3. The CDR3 DNA reads as TGTGCCAGCAGTTCGACAGTAAACTATGGCTACACCTTC. It is translated as CASSSTVNYGYTF.

V usage is TRBV27 and J usage is TRBJ2-5, with 11 bases lining up with TRBD2. V lost 6 bases to trimming and J lost 4 bases; unmatched junction nucleotides: 7. The CDR3 is 15 residues long. Germline V gives CDR1 MNHEY, CDR2 SMNVEV (reference sequence). The CDR3 loop is CASRKTSGVAETQYF. CDR3 coding DNA: TGTGCCAGCAGGAAGACTAGCGGGGTGGCAGAGACCCAGTACTTC.

The V gene is TRBV6-5, the J gene TRBJ1-1, with 8 positions matching TRBD1. J gave up 5 bases and V 5 bases, and 7 bases lay outside the gene matches. The CDR3 sequence is 14 residues long. Germline assignment: CDR1 MNHEY and CDR2 SVGAGI. The CDR3 DNA is TGTGCCAGCAGTCGTCAGACAGGGGAGACTGAAGCTTTCTTT. As protein: CASSRQTGETEAFF.

The chain is built from TRBV3-1 (or the pseudogene TRBV3-2) and TRBJ1-5; 8 bases are shared with TRBD1. Germline CDR1 reads LGHDT; CDR2 reads YNNKEL (reference sequence). The CDR3 sequence is 15 residues long. Trimming took 8 bases from V and 2 from J; bases not matched to a gene: 8. DNA for the CDR3: TGTGCCAGCGGGGAGACAGGGGAAGGCAATCAGCCCCAGCATTTT. Translated: CASGETGEGNQPQHF.

The V call is TRBV19, the J call TRBJ1-1; 10 bases are shared with TRBD1. In germline, CDR1 is LNHDA, CDR2 SQIVND (reference sequence). The CDR3 contains 14 residues. Trimming at V came to 5 bases and at J to 6 bases, leaving 6 bases not matched to a gene. In DNA, the CDR3 is TGTGCCAGTAGTTACCGACAGGGGGCCCCTGAAGCTTTCTTT. It yields the protein CASSYRQGAPEAFF.

This chain links TRBV5-1 with TRBJ1-6; tentative D call: TRBD1 (5 bases). CDR3 size: 15 residues. With 6 bases removed from V and 8 bases from J, the gap between germline ends came to 18 bases. Germline V CDR1 and CDR2: SGHRS, YFSETQ. CDR3 nucleotides: TGCGCCAGCACCCAAGGGGCGGGAGCTGATTCACCCCTCCACTTT. Translated: CASTQGAGADSPLHF.

CDR3 coding DNA: TGTGCCAGCAGCCCCCCAGCGGGGACGTCGTACGAGCAGTACTTC. It encodes CASSPPAGTSYEQYF. This chain links TRBV7-2 with TRBJ2-7; 7 nucleotides align to TRBD2. This CDR3 comprises 15 residues. Looked up from germline, CDR1 is SGHTA and CDR2 is FQGNSA. Trimming at V came to 5 bases and at J to 4 bases, leaving 11 bases not matched to a gene.

This chain joins TRBV29-1 and TRBJ1-3; TRBD1 matches 9 bases. There are 15 residues in the CDR3. J lost 1 base, V lost 6 bases, and 7 bases had no gene match. Germline values: CDR1 SQVTM, CDR2 ANQGSEA. The CDR3 spells CSVRPTGGSGNTIYF. CDR3 nucleotides: TGCAGCGTCCGCCCGACAGGGGGGTCTGGAAACACCATATATTTT.

The CDR3 loop is CATSQGSGELFF. The DNA for the CDR3 is TGTGCCACCAGTCAGGGGTCCGGGGAGCTGTTTTTT. The chain uses TRBV24-1 and TRBJ2-2, with D perhaps TRBD1 (6 bases). Germline CDR1 reads KGHDR; CDR2 reads SFDVKD. V was clipped by 6 bases and J by 6 bases, with 7 bases between them. This CDR3 region has 12 residues.

The V and J genes are TRBV2 and TRBJ2-6; weak D call: TRBD2 (5 bases). The CDR3 contains 19 residues. From germline, CDR1 is SNHLY and CDR2 FYNNEI. Trimming removed 7 bases from V and 0 bases from J, with 22 bases in between. CDR3 loop: CASKSSGNRNSSGANVLTF. CDR3 DNA: TGTGCCAGCAAGTCCTCCGGGAACCGAAACAGCTCTGGGGCCAACGTCCTGACTTTC.

V is TRBV10-2 and J is TRBJ2-1, with 8 bases that match TRBD1. The CDR3 has 14 amino acids. The J segment lost 2 bases and the V segment lost 3 bases, leaving 0 bases of the junction unmatched. Germline-derived CDR1 and CDR2 are WSHSY and SAAADI. CDR3 protein: CASSEQGAYNEQFF. CDR3 nucleotides: TGCGCCAGCAGTGAACAGGGGGCCTACAATGAGCAGTTCTTC.

Only a few counts were recorded for this clone. J is TRBJ1-1 and V is TRBV5-6; D unresolved. The CDR3 contains 13 residues. Germline CDR1 is SGHDT and CDR2 is YYEEEE. Trimming removed 4 bases from V and 7 bases from J, with 14 bases in between. CDR3 in amino acids: CASSPRRFSEAFF. Here the CDR3 DNA reads TGTGCCAGCAGCCCCCGCAGGTTTAGTGAAGCTTTCTTT.